The 18 T cell receptor beta chains reported below all come from one sample, sequenced in a study of technical replicates of blood from a few donors. The protocol was immunoSEQ multiplex PCR, while the TCRdb copy is restricted to in-frame clones and leaves out a portion. The table lists 50,000 to 60,000 clones, approximately 95% of them singletons. The sequenced sample consisted of PBMCs. These receptors were taken from a human donor in good health. Some clones in this sample may be carry-over from other donors' samples.

This clone has only one observation. This chain joins TRBV5-1 and TRBJ1-6; D remains unclear. Per the germline V gene, CDR1 is SGHRS and CDR2 is YFSETQ. The V and J ends lost 0 bases and 10 bases respectively, with 14 bases between them. The CDR3 extends over 15 amino acids. CDR3 bases: TGCGCCAGCAGCTTGGTGGGTGAGGCCGGGTCACCCCTCCACTTT. It specifies CASSLVGEAGSPLHF.

V gene TRBV13 combines with J gene TRBJ1-2; D gene unclear. V lost 4 bases to trimming and J lost 0 bases, with 12 bases between them. The CDR3 length is 15 residues. Germline V gene data show CDR1 as PRHDT and CDR2 as FYEKMQ (reference sequence). In DNA form, the CDR3 reads TGTGCCAGCAGCTCCCTTGCGAACCCTAACTATGGCTACACCTTC. This codes for CASSSLANPNYGYTF.

The table lists this clone with a count of one. This chain joins TRBV10-3 and TRBJ2-1, with D possibly being TRBD1 (6 bases). With 0 bases removed from V and 4 bases from J, the gap between germline ends came to 13 bases. CDR1 ENHRY and CDR2 SYGVKD come from the germline V gene. The CDR3 loop spans 16 amino acids. The CDR3 DNA is TGTGCCATCAGTGAGTCGGGGGCAGGGGAATACAATGAGCAGTTCTTC. Its translation is CAISESGAGEYNEQFF.

The V and J genes are TRBV6-1 and TRBJ1-5, with no clear D. Trimming pared 6 bases from V and 9 bases from J, leaving 15 bases between. The CDR3 extends over 13 amino acids. From germline, CDR1 is MNHNS and CDR2 SASEGT. The DNA of the CDR3 is TGTGCCAGCAGGGAACCCCCCTATTGGCCCCAGCATTTT. This codes for CASREPPYWPQHF.

The chain uses TRBV4-1 and TRBJ2-7, with 9 bases identical to TRBD2. V was pared by 0 bases and J by 3 bases, with 9 bases of the junction left unmatched. CDR1 and CDR2 (germline): MGHRA, YSYEKL. The CDR3 extends over 17 amino acids. CDR3 coding DNA: TGCGCCAGCAGCCAAGATGAACTAGCGGGTGCGTACTACGAGCAGTACTTC. This translates into CASSQDELAGAYYEQYF.

The chain combines TRBV7-2 with TRBJ1-6; D not resolved. The germline V and J ends were trimmed by 1 base and 13 bases, with 5 bases remaining between them. The CDR3 runs 11 residues. Germline V gene lookup returns CDR1 SGHTA and CDR2 FQGNSA. This CDR3 is CASSLGGPLHF. CDR3 DNA: TGTGCCAGCAGCTTAGGAGGGCCCCTCCACTTT.

This chain uses TRBV5-5 with TRBJ1-1, with TRBD1 as a possible D gene (5 bases). CDR1 is SGHKS and CDR2 is YYEKEE in the germline V gene (reference sequence). V dropped 4 bases and J dropped 1 base, with 17 bases sitting between them. The CDR3 spans 16 residues. The CDR3 reads CASSAGAGDWNTEAFF. The CDR3 nucleotides are TGTGCCAGCAGCGCGGGAGCGGGGGACTGGAACACTGAAGCTTTCTTT.

This chain joins TRBV6-5 and TRBJ1-4; a possible D gene is TRBD1 (5 bases). This CDR3 has 15 residues. V was shortened by 2 bases and J by 8 bases, with 15 bases between the two germline ends. In germline, CDR1 is MNHEY, CDR2 SVGAGI. Here the CDR3 DNA reads TGTGCCAGCAGTTACGGAGGGGTAGCGTTGGAAAAACTGTTTTTT. Amino acid sequence: CASSYGGVALEKLFF.

The gene calls are TRBV30 and TRBJ2-2, with 9 nucleotides matching TRBD1. Per germline, CDR1 GTSNPN and CDR2 SVGIG (reference sequence). This CDR3 has 17 residues. V was pared by 8 bases and J by 2 bases, with 15 bases of the junction left unmatched. The CDR3 is CAGRFPGQGANTGELFF. CDR3 nucleotide sequence: TGTGCCGGAAGATTCCCGGGACAGGGCGCAAACACCGGGGAGCTGTTTTTT.

This clone has just one count. The chain couples TRBV30 to TRBJ2-2; the D gene is possibly TRBD2 (6 bases). The CDR3 covers 17 residues. The germline V and J ends were trimmed by 0 bases and 4 bases, with 18 bases remaining between them. Germline CDR1 is GTSNPN and CDR2 is SVGIG (reference sequence). DNA for the CDR3: TGTGCCTGGAGTGTATCCCCCTCTAGCGTACTCACCGGGGAGCTGTTTTTT. This encodes CAWSVSPSSVLTGELFF.

A single count supports this clone. Written as DNA, the CDR3 is TGTGCAAGTCGTGAAACCGGGACAGTGGTAGGACGGGGCTACACCTTC. This encodes CASRETGTVVGRGYTF. The gene calls are TRBV12-2 and TRBJ1-2; TRBD1 is the table's D call, not checked against the DNA. TRBV12-2 counts as a pseudogene. CDR3 length equals 16 residues.

The rearrangement uses TRBV18 and TRBJ2-3; no clear D gene. Trimming cost V 6 bases and J 0 bases, with 13 bases left between them. Germline V CDR1 and CDR2: KGHSH, LQKENI. The CDR3 runs to 15 residues. CDR3 sequence reads: CASSPLPGSTDTQYF. CDR3 nucleotide sequence: TGTGCCAGCTCGCCGCTCCCCGGGAGCACAGATACGCAGTATTTT.

This chain uses TRBV7-9 with TRBJ1-1; D unresolved. Per germline, CDR1 SEHNR and CDR2 FQNEAQ (reference sequence). The CDR3 is made up of 12 amino acids. V was cut by 4 bases and J by 10 bases, with 13 bases left in between. The CDR3: CASSWVDRGAFF. The CDR3 DNA follows: TGTGCCAGCAGCTGGGTCGACCGGGGAGCTTTCTTT.

J is TRBJ1-3 and V is TRBV2; 9 bases align to TRBD1. V lost 7 bases to trimming and J lost 4 bases; unmatched junction nucleotides: 8. Germline CDR1 reads SNHLY; CDR2 reads FYNNEI. The CDR3 is 15 amino acids. DNA for the CDR3: TGTGCCAGCACCACACAGGGGGCCACGGGAAACACCATATATTTT. It is translated as CASTTQGATGNTIYF. Full variable domain (rest looked up from reference TRBV2 and TRBJ1-3): EPEVTQTPSHQVTQMGQEVILRCVPISNHLYFYWYRQILGQKVEFLVSFYNNEISEKSEIFDDQFSVERPDGSNFTLKIRSTKLEDSAMYFCASTTQGATGNTIYFGEGSWLTVV.

The chain carries TRBV2 and TRBJ2-3; D is unclear. CDR3 size: 11 residues. Germline V CDR1 and CDR2: SNHLY, FYNNEI. The germline V and J ends were trimmed by 8 bases and 6 bases, with 9 bases remaining between them. The CDR3: CASELLDTQYF. Here the CDR3 DNA reads TGTGCCAGCGAACTTCTCGATACGCAGTATTTT.

The chain combines TRBV7-3 with TRBJ2-7; 7 bases align to TRBD1. The germline CDR1 and CDR2 sequences are SGHTA and FQGTGA. The CDR3 spans 13 residues. The junction had 7 bases not matched to a gene; V was cut back by 5 bases and J by 6 bases. This chain's CDR3 is CASSRDRVGEQYF. DNA of the CDR3: TGTGCCAGCAGCCGCGACAGGGTCGGCGAGCAGTACTTC.

The rearrangement uses TRBV7-3 and TRBJ2-1; 7 positions match TRBD1. J was trimmed by 4 bases and V by 5 bases; bases with no gene match: 5. The CDR3 extends over 14 amino acids. The germline V gene has CDR1 SGHTA and CDR2 FQGTGA. The CDR3 sequence: CASSPQGQYNEQFF. The DNA of the CDR3 is TGTGCCAGCAGCCCACAGGGACAGTACAATGAGCAGTTCTTC.

This chain links TRBV2 with TRBJ1-3; 8 bases line up with TRBD1. V lost 6 bases and J lost 0; bases outside the gene matches: 1. Looked up from germline, CDR1 is SNHLY and CDR2 is FYNNEI. The CDR3 is 14 residues long. The CDR3 here is CASRGQGSGNTIYF. CDR3 sequence (DNA): TGTGCCAGCAGAGGACAGGGCTCTGGAAACACCATATATTTT. Drawing the rest from reference TRBV2 and TRBJ1-3, the complete variable domain is EPEVTQTPSHQVTQMGQEVILRCVPISNHLYFYWYRQILGQKVEFLVSFYNNEISEKSEIFDDQFSVERPDGSNFTLKIRSTKLEDSAMYFCASRGQGSGNTIYFGEGSWLTVV.